This is a list of T cell receptor beta chains from one sample in a study of blood T cells in healthy people across ages. One entry per CDR3 protein, called by TCRdb with MiXCR from the 5' RACE reads. The sample records some 1,800,000 distinct CDR3 sequences, more than 35% being singletons. The sequenced sample was blood. Source of these receptors: a human donor in good health. The CDR3 runs from the conserved cysteine through the conserved F or W. Fields, in order: J gene, V gene, clone size, D gene, CDR3 protein, CDR3 DNA. The D gene is left open where the match is weak. Only some rows state a clone size, as once, few, many or a class for expanded clones.

J: TRBJ1-1; V: TRBV20-1; size: many; D: TRBD1; CDR3: CSARGETGGQTEAFF; DNA: TGCAGTGCTAGGGGCGAGACAGGGGGCCAAACTGAAGCTTTCTTT
J: TRBJ2-5; V: TRBV28; size: few; D: -; CDR3: CASTLTRRETQYF; DNA: TGTGCCAGCACCCTAACTAGAAGAGAGACCCAGTACTTC
J: TRBJ1-1; V: TRBV5-1; size: -; D: TRBD1; CDR3: CASSGGQTTEAFF; DNA: TGCGCCAGCAGCGGGGGACAGACCACTGAAGCTTTCTTT
J: TRBJ1-1; V: TRBV7-2; size: many; D: -; CDR3: CAVDQNTEAFF; DNA: TGTGCAGTCGACCAGAACACTGAAGCTTTCTTT
J: TRBJ2-5; V: TRBV20-1; size: few; D: -; CDR3: CSATYSGRQETQYF; DNA: TGCAGTGCTACCTATTCGGGGAGACAAGAGACCCAGTACTTC
J: TRBJ1-2; V: TRBV7-9; size: few; D: TRBD1; CDR3: CASSSRQGFDGYTF; DNA: TGTGCCAGCAGCTCCAGACAGGGTTTTGATGGCTACACCTTC
J: TRBJ2-7; V: TRBV6-1; size: few; D: -; CDR3: CASRATAYEQYF; DNA: TGTGCCAGCAGAGCGACTGCCTACGAGCAGTACTTC
J: TRBJ2-5; V: TRBV9; size: -; D: TRBD2; CDR3: CASSLMASGQETQYF; DNA: TGTGCCAGCAGCCTCATGGCTAGCGGACAAGAGACCCAGTACTTC
J: TRBJ1-2; V: TRBV18; size: few; D: -; CDR3: CASSRRRQAPEGYTF; DNA: TGTGCCAGCTCACGACGGCGACAGGCCCCTGAGGGCTACACCTTC
J: TRBJ1-1; V: TRBV11-2; size: few; D: TRBD1; CDR3: CASSSGTGMEAFF; DNA: TGTGCCAGCAGCTCCGGGACAGGAATGGAAGCTTTCTTT
J: TRBJ1-1; V: TRBV6-5; size: few; D: -; CDR3: CASSGGGGREAFF; DNA: TGTGCCAGCAGCGGCGGGGGGGGCCGAGAAGCTTTCTTT
J: TRBJ2-2; V: TRBV11-1; size: few; D: TRBD1; CDR3: CASSAQGAGELFF; DNA: TGTGCCAGCAGCGCACAGGGGGCGGGGGAGCTGTTTTTT
J: TRBJ1-5; V: TRBV4-1; size: -; D: -; CDR3: CASSLPGTPGQPQHF; DNA: TGCGCCAGCAGCCTCCCCGGGACACCGGGCCAGCCCCAGCATTTT
J: TRBJ1-4; V: TRBV5-1; size: few; D: -; CDR3: CASSPGGISPEKLFF; DNA: TGCGCCAGCAGCCCTGGGGGAATCAGCCCCGAAAAACTGTTTTTT
J: TRBJ2-7; V: TRBV7-6; size: few; D: TRBD1; CDR3: CASSLTGRGIHEQYF; DNA: TGTGCCAGCAGCTTAACGGGCAGGGGGATCCACGAGCAGTACTTC
J: TRBJ2-2; V: TRBV29-1; size: few; D: -; CDR3: CSFTIGGHGELFF; DNA: TGCAGCTTCACTATCGGGGGGCACGGGGAGCTGTTTTTT
J: TRBJ1-4; V: TRBV7-9; size: few; D: TRBD1; CDR3: CASRPGQTLNEKLFF; DNA: TGTGCCAGCAGACCGGGACAGACCCTCAATGAAAAACTGTTTTTT
J: TRBJ1-5; V: TRBV6-1; size: -; D: -; CDR3: CASSKGSYQPQHF; DNA: TGTGCCAGCAGTAAGGGGTCGTATCAGCCCCAGCATTTT
J: TRBJ1-5; V: TRBV6-6; size: -; D: -; CDR3: CASSPKFVFSNQPQHF; DNA: TGTGCCAGCAGCCCCAAATTCGTCTTTAGCAATCAGCCCCAGCATTTT
J: TRBJ1-1; V: TRBV4-2; size: few; D: -; CDR3: CASSQTGYVTEAFF; DNA: TGTGCCAGCAGCCAAACAGGGTATGTCACTGAAGCTTTCTTT
J: TRBJ1-3; V: TRBV4-2; size: -; D: TRBD1; CDR3: CASSRVTGRDLNSGNTIYF; DNA: TGTGCCAGCAGCCGGGTGACAGGGAGGGATCTGAACTCTGGAAACACCATATATTTT
J: TRBJ1-4; V: TRBV5-5; size: -; D: -; CDR3: CASSGPGAISEKLFF; DNA: TGTGCCAGCAGCGGACCGGGGGCGATATCTGAAAAACTGTTTTTT
J: TRBJ2-5; V: TRBV12-3/TRBV12-4; size: -; D: TRBD1; CDR3: CASSRGQGRQETQYF; DNA: TGTGCCAGCAGTCGAGGACAGGGGCGCCAAGAGACCCAGTACTTC
J: TRBJ1-2; V: TRBV29-1; size: -; D: TRBD1; CDR3: CSVETGQDYGYTF; DNA: TGCAGCGTTGAGACCGGACAGGACTATGGCTACACCTTC
J: TRBJ1-2; V: TRBV29-1; size: -; D: -; CDR3: CSVDRRGGYGYTF; DNA: TGCAGCGTTGACCGGAGGGGAGGCTATGGCTACACCTTC
J: TRBJ2-1; V: TRBV20-1; size: -; D: -; CDR3: CSARHTGTPDLNEQFF; DNA: TGCAGTGCTAGACATACCGGGACGCCCGATCTTAATGAGCAGTTCTTC
J: TRBJ1-1; V: TRBV6-4; size: -; D: -; CDR3: CASKSMTRVGDNTEAFF; DNA: TGTGCCAGCAAGTCTATGACAAGGGTTGGTGATAACACTGAAGCTTTCTTT
J: TRBJ1-1; V: TRBV7-2; size: few; D: -; CDR3: CASSQDRGEDTEAFF; DNA: TGTGCCAGCAGCCAAGACCGGGGGGAGGACACTGAAGCTTTCTTT
J: TRBJ2-7; V: TRBV28; size: few; D: -; CDR3: CASSPPGEELNYEQYF; DNA: TGTGCCAGCAGTCCCCCCGGGGAGGAATTAAATTACGAGCAGTACTTC
J: TRBJ2-3; V: TRBV29-1; size: few; D: TRBD2; CDR3: CSVWSGGAFTDTQYF; DNA: TGCAGCGTATGGAGCGGGGGGGCCTTCACAGATACGCAGTATTTT
J: TRBJ2-5; V: TRBV4-2; size: few; D: -; CDR3: CASSQKAQHVETQYF; DNA: TGTGCCAGCAGCCAGAAGGCACAGCACGTAGAGACCCAGTACTTC
J: TRBJ2-6; V: TRBV18; size: few; D: TRBD2; CDR3: CASSPGGYGANVLTF; DNA: TGTGCCAGCTCACCCGGGGGGTACGGGGCCAACGTCCTGACTTTC
J: TRBJ2-5; V: TRBV6-2/TRBV6-3; size: -; D: -; CDR3: CASSSGRYRGREETQYF; DNA: TGTGCCAGCAGTTCGGGACGGTACCGGGGCAGGGAGGAGACCCAGTACTTC
J: TRBJ2-1; V: TRBV6-5; size: -; D: -; CDR3: CASSYNRGNEQFF; DNA: TGTGCCAGCAGTTACAATCGAGGGAATGAGCAGTTCTTC
J: TRBJ2-1; V: TRBV29-1; size: few; D: -; CDR3: CSVTGRVTYNEQFF; DNA: TGCAGCGTTACTGGCAGGGTCACCTACAATGAGCAGTTCTTC
J: TRBJ1-1; V: TRBV6-5; size: -; D: TRBD1; CDR3: CASSYSAGGAGAFF; DNA: TGTGCCAGCAGTTACTCCGCAGGGGGCGCCGGGGCTTTCTTT
J: TRBJ2-5; V: TRBV29-1; size: -; D: -; CDR3: CSVGQEIQYF; DNA: TGCAGCGTAGGCCAAGAGATCCAGTACTTC
J: TRBJ2-7; V: TRBV6-1; size: few; D: -; CDR3: CASALSSYEQYF; DNA: TGTGCCAGTGCTTTGAGTTCCTACGAGCAGTACTTC
J: TRBJ2-1; V: TRBV20-1; size: -; D: TRBD2; CDR3: CSASRRPGGNEQFF; DNA: TGCAGTGCTAGTCGACGTCCGGGGGGGAATGAGCAGTTCTTC
J: TRBJ2-7; V: TRBV2; size: -; D: -; CDR3: CASSGLQDFYEQYF; DNA: TGTGCCAGCAGTGGGTTACAGGACTTCTACGAGCAGTACTTC
J: TRBJ2-3; V: TRBV20-1; size: -; D: -; CDR3: CSARGGTGPDTQYF; DNA: TGCAGTGCTAGAGGGGGGACGGGGCCCGATACGCAGTATTTT
J: TRBJ2-3; V: TRBV6-5; size: -; D: TRBD1; CDR3: CASSFSRGRADTQYF; DNA: TGTGCCAGCAGTTTTAGCAGGGGGCGAGCAGATACGCAGTATTTT
J: TRBJ1-1; V: TRBV20-1; size: -; D: -; CDR3: CSAIVRGGLWTEAFF; DNA: TGCAGTGCGATCGTAAGGGGGGGGCTCTGGACTGAAGCTTTCTTT
J: TRBJ2-7; V: TRBV5-1; size: -; D: TRBD1; CDR3: CASSFSQGAYEQYF; DNA: TGCGCCAGCAGCTTTTCACAGGGGGCCTACGAGCAGTACTTC
J: TRBJ2-4; V: TRBV11-3; size: few; D: TRBD2; CDR3: CASSYRTSLGEQYF; DNA: TGTGCCAGCAGCTACCGGACTAGTTTGGGAGAGCAGTACTTC
J: TRBJ2-3; V: TRBV27; size: -; D: -; CDR3: CVSSSGADTQYF; DNA: TGTGTCAGCAGTAGTGGGGCAGATACGCAGTATTTT
J: TRBJ1-2; V: TRBV7-2; size: -; D: -; CDR3: CASSSLPTNYGYTF; DNA: TGTGCCAGCAGCTCCTTACCAACTAACTATGGCTACACCTTC
J: TRBJ2-3; V: TRBV5-1; size: -; D: TRBD1; CDR3: CASSYGQVSAGDTQYF; DNA: TGCGCCAGCAGCTACGGACAGGTCAGCGCCGGAGATACGCAGTATTTT
J: TRBJ2-7; V: TRBV7-2; size: once; D: -; CDR3: CASSLADAGFYEQYF; DNA: TGTGCCAGCAGCTTGGCGGACGCGGGCTTCTACGAGCAGTACTTC
J: TRBJ2-5; V: TRBV20-1; size: many; D: TRBD2; CDR3: CTGEGQETQYF; DNA: TGCACCGGGGAGGGGCAAGAGACCCAGTACTTC
J: TRBJ2-7; V: TRBV20-1; size: many; D: -; CDR3: CSARSYEQYF; DNA: TGCAGTGCTAGGTCCTACGAGCAGTACTTC
J: TRBJ2-1; V: TRBV29-1; size: few; D: -; CDR3: CSVERTGNEQFF; DNA: TGCAGCGTTGAGAGGACGGGTAATGAGCAGTTCTTC
J: TRBJ2-1; V: TRBV29-1; size: few; D: TRBD2; CDR3: CSVWEGRNNNEQFF; DNA: TGCAGCGTTTGGGAGGGGCGGAACAACAATGAGCAGTTCTTC